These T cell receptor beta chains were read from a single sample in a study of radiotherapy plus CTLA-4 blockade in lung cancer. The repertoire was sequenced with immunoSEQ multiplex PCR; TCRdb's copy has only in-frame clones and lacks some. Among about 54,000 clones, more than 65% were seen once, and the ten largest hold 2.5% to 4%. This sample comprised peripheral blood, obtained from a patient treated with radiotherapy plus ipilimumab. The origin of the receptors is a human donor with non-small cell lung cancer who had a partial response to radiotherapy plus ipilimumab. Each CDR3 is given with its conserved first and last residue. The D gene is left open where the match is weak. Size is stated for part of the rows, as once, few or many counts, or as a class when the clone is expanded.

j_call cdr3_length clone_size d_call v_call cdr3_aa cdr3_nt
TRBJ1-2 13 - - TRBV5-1 CASSLSRNYGYTF TGCGCCAGCAGCTTGTCCCGGAACTATGGCTACACCTTC
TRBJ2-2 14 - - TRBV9 CASGRTADTGELFF TGTGCCAGCGGTCGGACAGCTGACACCGGGGAGCTGTTTTTT
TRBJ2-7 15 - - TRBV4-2 CASSQDDGGLYEQYF TGTGCCAGCAGCCAAGATGACGGGGGGCTCTACGAGCAGTACTTC
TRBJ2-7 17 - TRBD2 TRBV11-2 CASSYSGGSGVEYEQYF TGTGCCAGCAGCTACTCGGGGGGTAGCGGGGTGGAATACGAGCAGTACTTC
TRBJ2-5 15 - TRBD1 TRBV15 CATSRAGQGQETQYF TGTGCCACCAGCAGAGCAGGACAGGGGCAAGAGACCCAGTACTTC
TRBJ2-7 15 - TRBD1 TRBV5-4 CASSVTGGGFYEQYF TGTGCCAGCAGCGTGACAGGGGGCGGTTTCTACGAGCAGTACTTC
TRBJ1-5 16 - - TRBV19 CASSIWGRESNQPQHF TGTGCCAGTAGTATTTGGGGGAGGGAAAGCAATCAGCCCCAGCATTTT
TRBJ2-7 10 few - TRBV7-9 CARVRGEQYF TGTGCCAGGGTGCGGGGCGAGCAGTACTTC
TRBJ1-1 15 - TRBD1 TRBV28 CASSVTGEVNTEAFF TGTGCCAGCAGTGTAACAGGGGAAGTGAACACTGAAGCTTTCTTT
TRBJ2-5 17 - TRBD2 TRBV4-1 CASSQGDSGGAGETQYF TGCGCCAGCAGCCAAGGTGACAGCGGGGGGGCAGGAGAGACCCAGTACTTC
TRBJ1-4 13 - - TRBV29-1 CSGHQGSGEKLFF TGCAGCGGCCACCAGGGTAGTGGGGAAAAACTGTTTTTT
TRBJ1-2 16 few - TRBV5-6 CASSLGSTGILGIYTF TGTGCCAGCAGCCTGGGTTCGACAGGTATTTTGGGTATCTACACCTTC
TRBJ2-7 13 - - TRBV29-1 CSVWAGEVYEQYF TGCAGCGTTTGGGCAGGGGAAGTCTACGAGCAGTACTTC
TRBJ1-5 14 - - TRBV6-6 CASSYSEWNQPQHF TGTGCCAGCAGTTACTCGGAGTGGAATCAGCCCCAGCATTTT
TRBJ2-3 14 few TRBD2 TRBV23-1 CASSQGGGTDTQYF TGCGCCAGCAGTCAGGGGGGGGGCACAGATACGCAGTATTTT
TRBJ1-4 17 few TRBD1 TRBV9 CASSDNGRTGDAEKLFF TGTGCCAGCAGCGATAATGGACGGACAGGGGATGCTGAAAAACTGTTTTTT
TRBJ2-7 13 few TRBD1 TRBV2 CASSTDRAYEQYF TGTGCCAGCAGTACAGACAGGGCCTACGAGCAGTACTTC
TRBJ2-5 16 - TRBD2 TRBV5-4 CASSSSSGGLQETQYF TGTGCCAGCAGCTCATCTAGCGGGGGTCTCCAAGAGACCCAGTACTTC
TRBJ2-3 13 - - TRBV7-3 CASGAGRTDTQYF TGTGCCAGCGGGGCGGGGAGGACAGATACGCAGTATTTT
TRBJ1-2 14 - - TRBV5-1 CASSTTGNNYGYTF TGCGCCAGCAGCACTACAGGGAATAACTATGGCTACACCTTC
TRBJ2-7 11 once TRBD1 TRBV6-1 CASSERGQGSF TGTGCCAGCAGTGAACGAGGACAGGGAAGTTTC
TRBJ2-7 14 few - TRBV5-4 CASSPTETPGEQYF TGTGCCAGCAGCCCAACAGAGACCCCGGGAGAGCAGTACTTC